The 10 T cell receptor beta chains in this list originate from one sample, sequenced in a study of cytomegalovirus exposure and HLA in healthy donors. The study ran its PCR with 60 Vbeta and 13 Jbeta primers. The protocol was immunoSEQ multiplex PCR, while the TCRdb copy is restricted to in-frame clones and leaves out a portion. Altogether some 160,000 clones are present, under 80% being singletons, with the ten largest covering 1.4%. Sample: PBMCs. These receptors were taken from a woman in her thirties in good health and CMV-seronegative.

A single count supports this clone. The chain joins TRBV7-2 to TRBJ2-4, with TRBD2 matching over 8 bases. Germline values: CDR1 SGHTA, CDR2 FQGNSA. V lost 5 bases and J lost 1; bases outside the gene matches: 10. The CDR3 runs 17 residues. The CDR3 DNA reads as TGTGCCAGCAGCCTCGACGGGGGGGCCGGGGCCAAAAACATTCAGTACTTC. Its protein is CASSLDGGAGAKNIQYF.

The V and J genes are TRBV25-1 and TRBJ2-7; 11 nucleotides align to TRBD2. The CDR3 is made up of 16 amino acids. J was trimmed by 2 bases and V by 4 bases; bases with no gene match: 7. Germline V gives CDR1 MGHDK, CDR2 SYGVNS. The CDR3 nucleotides read TGTGCCAGCAGTGCCACCGGGACTAGCGGTACCTACGAGCAGTACTTC. Translation gives CASSATGTSGTYEQYF.

This chain connects TRBV18 to TRBJ1-2; 9 bases are shared with TRBD1. The CDR3 has 15 residues. In germline, CDR1 is KGHSH, CDR2 LQKENI. The V gene end was trimmed by 3 bases and the J gene end by 4 bases; junction bases not matched to a gene: 6. The CDR3 DNA is TGTGCCAGCTCACCGGGACAGGGCGACGGCTATGGCTACACCTTC. It is translated as CASSPGQGDGYGYTF.

This clone has only a few counts. The rearrangement links TRBV9 to TRBJ1-4; D gene ambiguous. Between the trimmed V and J ends, which lost 3 bases and 5 bases, there was a span of 8 bases. The CDR3 extends over 13 amino acids. Germline V gene sequence: CDR1 SGDLS, CDR2 YYNGEE. The CDR3 protein is CASSAGNNEKLFF. The CDR3 nucleotides are TGTGCCAGCAGCGCCGGGAACAATGAAAAACTGTTTTTT.

The chain joins TRBV7-8 to TRBJ2-5, with 11 bases lining up with TRBD2. This CDR3 contains 16 residues. The germline V gene has CDR1 SGHVS and CDR2 FQNEAQ. V dropped 1 base and J dropped 4; count of bases not matched to a gene: 5. CDR3 nucleotide sequence: TGTGCCAGCAGCTTAGTGGCTAGCGGGGGGCTAGAGACCCAGTACTTC. This encodes CASSLVASGGLETQYF.

This chain joins TRBV18 and TRBJ1-4; 7 nucleotides match TRBD1. CDR1 is KGHSH and CDR2 is LQKENI in the germline V gene. The CDR3 has 15 amino acids. J lost 7 bases, V lost 6 bases, and 11 bases had no gene match. The CDR3 DNA reads as TGTGCCAGCTCCCCGGCATCGGACAGGACTGAAAAACTGTTTTTT. Translated, it gives CASSPASDRTEKLFF.

V and J are TRBV6-1 and TRBJ1-1, with D unresolved. This CDR3 is built from 15 residues. Germline assignment: CDR1 MNHNS and CDR2 SASEGT. V was clipped by 5 bases and J by 2 bases, with 15 bases between them. The CDR3 DNA reads TGTGCCAGCAGTCCTCAAGGTGGAGGTAACACTGAAGCTTTCTTT. Amino acid sequence: CASSPQGGGNTEAFF.

This rearrangement joins TRBV4-1 to TRBJ1-2, with D unclear. Trimming stripped 2 bases from V and 4 bases from J, with 17 bases between. This CDR3 comprises 16 residues. CDR1 and CDR2 (germline): MGHRA, YSYEKL. In nucleotides, the CDR3 is TGCGCCAGCAGCCAATCGAGGGCCCCGGTGATCTATGGCTACACCTTC. It translates to CASSQSRAPVIYGYTF.

J is TRBJ2-2 and V is TRBV9, with D possibly matching TRBD1 (6 bases). V was cut by 6 bases and J by 4 bases, with 16 bases left in between. CDR3 length: 15 amino acids. Germline-derived CDR1 and CDR2 are SGDLS and YYNGEE. CDR3 sequence reads: CASTLQGRGTGELFF. For the CDR3, the DNA is TGTGCCAGCACCCTACAGGGAAGGGGCACCGGGGAGCTGTTTTTT.

The chain is built from TRBV18 and TRBJ1-2; D call uncertain. V was cut by 3 bases and J by 3 bases, with 14 bases left in between. Germline V gene lookup returns CDR1 KGHSH and CDR2 LQKENI. CDR3 size: 15 residues. The CDR3 protein is CASSPFGRGDYGYTF. Written as DNA, the CDR3 is TGTGCCAGCTCACCCTTTGGACGGGGAGACTATGGCTACACCTTC.